This TCR beta chain appears in the sequencing data of a study of blood T cell repertoires in COVID-19. Whole-study context: Acute and convalescent COVID-19 samples came from the United States, Italy and Spain. In each case, the material was cDNA or gDNA derived from T cells, B-cell-depleted T cells, or PBMCs.

The germline gives CDR1 KGHSH, CDR2 LQKENI. Trimming shortened V by 2 bases and J by 4 bases, and 8 bases separated the two germline ends. CDR3 length equals 13 residues. Per the study methods: Amplifying reference gene primers gave estimates of nucleated cell counts. TCRdb's table, derived via immunoSEQ multiplex PCR, lists solely in-frame clones and lacks some. D and trimming come from the DNA, and the V and J calls and clone size come from that table. The sample includes a few hundred thousand clones, 70% to 90% of them seen just once. This TCR was recovered from a woman aged 40 to 50 who had recovered from COVID-19. The chain uses TRBV18 and TRBJ1-2; D is perhaps TRBD1 (5 bases). Sequencing was done on a sample of peripheral blood. The CDR3 nucleotides are TGTGCCAGCTCACCAGACAGTGTCTATGGCTACACCTTC. It encodes CASSPDSVYGYTF.